A selection of T cell receptor beta chains follows, all from one sample in a study of T-cell memory formation after mild COVID-19. TCRdb reprocessed the 5' RACE reads via MiXCR and lists one record per CDR3 protein. The sample gives 550,000 to 650,000 distinct CDR3 sequences, 17% of which show up once; approximately 8.1% is in the top ten. Sequencing was carried out using PBMCs or a T cell subset sorted from them (not recorded which). The receptors originated from an adult woman who had mild COVID-19 (a few samples of this study predate the infection). Cell type and time point are not known. CDR3s include the opening cysteine and the closing phenylalanine or tryptophan. The order of the fields is V gene, D gene, clone size, J gene, CDR3 protein, CDR3 DNA. A D gene is named only where the DNA matches it firmly. Rows may omit the clone size; those that give it use once, few, many or a size class.

TRBV18,TRBD1,-,TRBJ2-7,CASSPPGQAFFGEQYF,TGTGCCAGCTCACCCCCGGGACAGGCCTTTTTCGGCGAGCAGTACTTC
TRBV12-3/TRBV12-4,-,few,TRBJ2-5,CASQGTQETQYF,TGTGCCAGCCAAGGGACGCAAGAGACCCAGTACTTC
TRBV15,TRBD1,few,TRBJ2-3,CATSRDRGATDTQYF,TGTGCCACCAGTCGGGACAGGGGAGCCACAGATACGCAGTATTTT
TRBV7-3,-,few,TRBJ2-5,CASSPGGGRKTQYF,TGTGCCAGCAGCCCAGGGGGGGGCCGAAAGACCCAGTACTTC
TRBV5-1,-,few,TRBJ2-3,CASTLDIGWGTDTQYF,TGCGCCAGCACCCTCGACATCGGGTGGGGCACAGATACGCAGTATTTT
TRBV4-1,-,-,TRBJ2-5,CASSQEVHRTQYF,TGCGCCAGCAGCCAAGAAGTCCACCGGACCCAGTACTTC
TRBV29-1,-,few,TRBJ1-2,CSVEDPGQPGDGYTF,TGCAGCGTTGAAGATCCAGGACAGCCGGGGGATGGCTACACCTTC
TRBV12-3/TRBV12-4,-,-,TRBJ1-2,CASSVSSFYGYTF,TGTGCCAGCAGTGTGAGTAGCTTCTATGGCTACACCTTC
TRBV9,TRBD2,few,TRBJ2-1,CASSEIQGLAEYNEQFF,TGTGCCAGCAGCGAGATACAGGGACTAGCGGAATACAATGAGCAGTTCTTC
TRBV20-1,-,-,TRBJ2-2,CSALAANTGELFF,TGCAGTGCCTTAGCAGCGAACACCGGGGAGCTGTTTTTT
TRBV21-1,-,-,TRBJ1-2,CASSKRRQGLYYGYTF,TGTGCCAGCAGCAAGAGAAGGCAGGGATTATACTATGGCTACACCTTC
TRBV4-2,-,-,TRBJ2-5,CASSQELVTAGETQYF,TGTGCCAGCAGCCAAGAATTGGTCACCGCCGGGGAGACCCAGTACTTC
TRBV4-2,-,few,TRBJ2-1,CASSQDGDGEQFF,TGTGCCAGCAGCCAAGATGGGGACGGTGAGCAGTTCTTC
TRBV7-2,-,few,TRBJ2-2,CASSLEGRAGELFF,TGTGCCAGCAGCTTAGAGGGGCGTGCCGGGGAGCTGTTTTTT
TRBV4-2,-,few,TRBJ1-4,CASSQGTREKLFF,TGTGCCAGCAGCCAAGGGACGAGGGAAAAACTGTTTTTT
TRBV7-8,-,-,TRBJ1-2,CASSLASPNYGYTF,TGTGCCAGCAGCTTAGCTTCACCTAACTATGGCTACACCTTC
TRBV12-3/TRBV12-4,-,-,TRBJ1-1,CASSSMGGRSTEAFF,TGTGCCAGCAGTTCTATGGGGGGTAGGAGCACTGAAGCTTTCTTT
TRBV7-9,TRBD1,-,TRBJ1-6,CASSLSPGTAYNSPLHF,TGTGCCAGCAGCTTATCGCCCGGGACAGCTTATAATTCACCCCTCCACTTT
TRBV7-9,TRBD2,-,TRBJ2-3,CASSPRAGGADTQYF,TGTGCCAGCAGCCCTCGAGCGGGAGGCGCAGATACGCAGTATTTT
TRBV6-1,-,few,TRBJ1-4,CASKVTAAPTKLFF,TGTGCCAGCAAGGTGACTGCAGCGCCGACAAAACTGTTTTTT
TRBV27,TRBD1,few,TRBJ1-1,CASSLIRGRTEAFF,TGTGCCAGCAGCTTAATCAGGGGGCGCACTGAAGCTTTCTTT
TRBV4-1,-,-,TRBJ2-3,CASSQEGLAPDTQYF,TGCGCCAGCAGCCAAGAGGGACTGGCGCCAGATACGCAGTATTTT
TRBV20-1,-,-,TRBJ1-1,CSGILQERSPGTEAFF,TGCAGTGGGATACTCCAAGAGCGGTCTCCGGGGACTGAAGCTTTCTTT
TRBV2,-,many,TRBJ2-7,CASSETQGYEQYF,TGTGCCAGCAGTGAGACTCAGGGCTACGAGCAGTACTTC
TRBV9,TRBD2,-,TRBJ2-3,CASSPGTSESTDTQYF,TGTGCCAGCAGCCCTGGGACTAGCGAAAGCACAGATACGCAGTATTTT
TRBV5-6,-,-,TRBJ2-3,CASSLVPMDTQYF,TGTGCCAGCAGCTTGGTACCCATGGATACGCAGTATTTT
TRBV4-2,-,few,TRBJ1-1,CASSQEVGRSNTEAFF,TGTGCCAGCAGCCAAGAAGTGGGCCGTTCTAACACTGAAGCTTTCTTT
TRBV5-4,-,-,TRBJ2-3,CASSLEKDTQYF,TGTGCCAGCAGCTTGGAGAAGGACACGCAGTATTTT
TRBV14,TRBD2,-,TRBJ2-7,CASSQGIGTSGSWEQYF,TGTGCCAGCAGCCAGGGGATCGGGACTAGCGGGAGTTGGGAGCAGTACTTC
TRBV24-1,-,few,TRBJ2-2,CATSDAGPSLNTGELFF,TGTGCCACCAGTGACGCCGGGCCTTCCCTTAACACCGGGGAGCTGTTTTTT
TRBV24-1,TRBD2,few,TRBJ2-1,CATSEPAGGQNEQFF,TGTGCCACCAGTGAACCAGCGGGGGGGCAAAATGAGCAGTTCTTC
TRBV5-1,TRBD2,-,TRBJ2-3,CASRAGGPTDTQYF,TGCGCCAGCAGGGCGGGGGGGCCCACAGATACGCAGTATTTT
TRBV19,-,-,TRBJ2-1,CASSIAVNEQFF,TGTGCCAGTAGTATAGCGGTCAATGAGCAGTTCTTC
TRBV7-9,-,-,TRBJ2-7,CASSPVGFYEQYF,TGTGCCAGCAGCCCGGTGGGGTTCTACGAGCAGTACTTC
TRBV15,-,-,TRBJ2-7,CATSRSPGEQYF,TGTGCCACCAGCAGGTCTCCCGGGGAGCAGTACTTC
TRBV6-2/TRBV6-3,-,-,TRBJ2-3,CASSTTQDQYF,TGTGCCAGCAGCACTACCCAGGACCAGTATTTT
TRBV7-9,TRBD2,-,TRBJ2-2,CASSLDALAEITGELFF,TGTGCCAGCAGCTTAGATGCACTAGCGGAGATCACCGGGGAGCTGTTTTTT
TRBV20-1,TRBD1,-,TRBJ1-1,CSARVQGDTEAFF,TGCAGTGCTAGAGTACAGGGGGACACTGAAGCTTTCTTT
TRBV20-1,TRBD1,few,TRBJ1-1,CSANSRQGPTEAFF,TGCAGTGCCAACTCTCGACAGGGCCCGACTGAAGCTTTCTTT
TRBV5-1,-,few,TRBJ1-5,CASSLQGMDRQPQHF,TGCGCCAGCAGCTTACAGGGAATGGATCGTCAGCCCCAGCATTTT
TRBV20-1,TRBD1,few,TRBJ2-2,CSARAGGGRHGELFF,TGCAGTGCTAGGGCAGGGGGCGGCCGGCACGGGGAGCTGTTTTTT
TRBV4-3,-,few,TRBJ1-4,CASSQDLTNEKLFF,TGCGCCAGCAGCCAAGATCTAACTAATGAAAAACTGTTTTTT
TRBV5-6,TRBD1,-,TRBJ1-5,CASSPRQGINQPQHF,TGTGCCAGCAGCCCCCGACAGGGAATTAATCAGCCCCAGCATTTT
TRBV14,TRBD2,few,TRBJ2-5,CASSHEGLAKQETQYF,TGTGCCAGCAGCCACGAGGGACTAGCAAAACAAGAGACCCAGTACTTC
TRBV6-5,-,-,TRBJ2-1,CASSYDYYNEQFF,TGTGCCAGCAGTTACGACTACTACAATGAGCAGTTCTTC
TRBV24-1,-,few,TRBJ2-1,CATSDGHHPSDEQFF,TGTGCCACCTCGGACGGCCACCACCCGTCTGATGAGCAGTTCTTC
TRBV19,-,-,TRBJ2-7,CASRRGRSTYEQYF,TGTGCCAGTAGAAGAGGAAGGAGCACCTACGAGCAGTACTTC
TRBV7-2,-,-,TRBJ2-1,CASSLLGGGTYNEQFF,TGTGCCAGCAGCCTCTTAGGGGGAGGGACATACAATGAGCAGTTCTTC
TRBV6-5,TRBD1,-,TRBJ1-2,CASSQKNRGDGYTF,TGTGCCAGCAGTCAAAAAAACAGGGGCGATGGCTACACCTTC
TRBV12-3/TRBV12-4,-,few,TRBJ2-2,CASSWSATGELFF,TGTGCCAGCAGTTGGTCGGCCACCGGGGAGCTGTTTTTT
TRBV10-3,TRBD1,few,TRBJ2-1,CAISEGQGYNEQFF,TGTGCCATCAGTGAAGGACAGGGTTACAATGAGCAGTTCTTC
TRBV11-3,-,few,TRBJ1-1,CASSPGRTRDTEAFF,TGTGCCAGCAGCCCCGGAAGAACAAGGGACACTGAAGCTTTCTTT